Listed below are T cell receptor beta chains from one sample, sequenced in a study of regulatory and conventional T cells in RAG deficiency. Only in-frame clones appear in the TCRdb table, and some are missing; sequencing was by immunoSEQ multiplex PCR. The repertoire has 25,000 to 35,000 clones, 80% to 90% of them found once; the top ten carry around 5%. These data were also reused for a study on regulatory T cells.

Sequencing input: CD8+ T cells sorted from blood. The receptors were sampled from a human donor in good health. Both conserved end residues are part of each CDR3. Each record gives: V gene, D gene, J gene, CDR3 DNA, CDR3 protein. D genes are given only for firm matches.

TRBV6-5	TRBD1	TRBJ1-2	TGTGCCAGCAGTTACTCACGGGACAGCGTCTATGGCTACACCTTC	CASSYSRDSVYGYTF
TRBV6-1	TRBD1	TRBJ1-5	TGTGCCAGCAGAACAGGGGGGGGCAATCAGCCCCAGCATTTT	CASRTGGGNQPQHF
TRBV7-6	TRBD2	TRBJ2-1	TGTGCCAGCAGCTTAGAGGCGGGGGGGTACAATGAGCAGTTCTTC	CASSLEAGGYNEQFF
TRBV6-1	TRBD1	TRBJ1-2	TGTGCCAGCAAAATCTTAGACAGGGGCTATGGCTACACCTTC	CASKILDRGYGYTF
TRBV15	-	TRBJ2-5	TGTGCCACCAGCAGAGATCTCGGGATCCAAGAGACCCAGTACTTC	CATSRDLGIQETQYF
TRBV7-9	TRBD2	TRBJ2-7	TGTGCCAGCAGCTTATCGACTAGCCTCGAGCAGTACTTC	CASSLSTSLEQYF
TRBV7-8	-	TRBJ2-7	TGTGCCAGCAGCTCATCCCTATACGAGCAGTACTTC	CASSSSLYEQYF
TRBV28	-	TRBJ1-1	TGTGCCAGCAGTTTATTGAGCCGGGGGAACACTGAAGCTTTCTTT	CASSLLSRGNTEAFF
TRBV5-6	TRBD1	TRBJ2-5	TGTGCCAGCAGATTCACAGGGGGCGGCCTCCAAGAGACCCAGTACTTC	CASRFTGGGLQETQYF
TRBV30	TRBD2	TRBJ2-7	TGTGCCTGGAGTGGAGGGGGGACTAGCCCCTACGAGCAGTACTTC	CAWSGGGTSPYEQYF
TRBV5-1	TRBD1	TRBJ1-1	TGCGCCAGCAGCTTGGTTGGACAGGGGTGGGACACTGAAGCTTTCTTT	CASSLVGQGWDTEAFF
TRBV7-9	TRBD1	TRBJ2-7	TGTGCCAGCACCTCAACAGGGGGAAGGGACGAGCAGTACTTC	CASTSTGGRDEQYF
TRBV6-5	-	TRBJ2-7	TGTGCCAGCAGTTATTTCGGGGGCGAGCAGTACTTC	CASSYFGGEQYF
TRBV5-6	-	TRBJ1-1	TGTGCCAGCAGCTTGGTCCGGAGAGCCACTGAAGCTTTCTTT	CASSLVRRATEAFF
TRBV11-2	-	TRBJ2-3	TGTGCCAGCAGGTTTTATAGAGATACGCAGTATTTT	CASRFYRDTQYF
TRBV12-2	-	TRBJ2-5	TGTGCAAGTCGCTTAGCGCAAGGAGTTGGCCAAGAGACCCAGTACTTC	CASRLAQGVGQETQYF
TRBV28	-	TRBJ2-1	TGTGCCAGCAAGAGTTTGGAGATAACTAATGAGCAGTTCTTC	CASKSLEITNEQFF